Below, 14 T cell receptor beta chains from the same sample are listed, as sequenced in a study of T cell responses to AZD1222 COVID-19 vaccine. Produced via immunoSEQ multiplex PCR; TCRdb's table is partial and in-frame only. The sample lists 70,000 to 95,000 clones, 89% occurring once. Sequencing used peripheral blood, obtained on day 0 of MenACWY control vaccination. The receptors derive from an adult in good health.

This chain links TRBV9 with TRBJ1-2; D uncertain. The CDR3 is made up of 12 amino acids. The germline V gene encodes CDR1 SGDLS and CDR2 YYNGEE. V lost 0 bases, J lost 4 bases, and 4 bases lay in between. CDR3 bases: TGTGCCAGCAGCGTAGGGTCCTATGGCTACACCTTC. This encodes CASSVGSYGYTF.

DNA of the CDR3: TGTGCCAGCAGCCAAGACGGGAGGGGGGGCCGCGAGACCCAGTACTTC. Its protein is CASSQDGRGGRETQYF. V is TRBV3-1 (or the pseudogene TRBV3-2) and J is TRBJ2-5; 8 positions agree with TRBD2. The CDR3 covers 16 residues. Germline CDR1 reads LGHDT; CDR2 reads YNNKEL (reference sequence). The J segment lost 5 bases and the V segment lost 0 bases, leaving 8 bases of the junction unmatched.

The genes are TRBV2 and TRBJ1-4; D ambiguous. Germline V CDR1 and CDR2: SNHLY, FYNNEI. With 1 base removed from V and 2 bases from J, the gap between germline ends came to 11 bases. The CDR3 has 16 amino acids. The CDR3 DNA is TGTGCCAGCAGTGAAGTCTGGGTATCGACTAATGAAAAACTGTTTTTT. It yields the protein CASSEVWVSTNEKLFF.

J is TRBJ1-3 and V is TRBV5-1; D possibly corresponds to TRBD1 (5 bases). V shed 0 bases and J shed 4 bases, with 14 bases lying between them. Germline CDR1 and CDR2: SGHRS and YFSETQ. This CDR3 comprises 16 residues. DNA for the CDR3: TGCGCCAGCAGCTTGGAGGCAGGGAGTTACGGAAACACCATATATTTT. This codes for CASSLEAGSYGNTIYF.

The gene calls are TRBV6-5 and TRBJ2-4; maybe TRBD2 (6 bases). Germline V gives CDR1 MNHEY, CDR2 SVGAGI. With 8 bases removed from V and 1 base from J, the gap between germline ends came to 15 bases. This CDR3 is built from 15 residues. As DNA, the CDR3 is TGTGCCAGCGGATCCACCGGAGGGGCCAAAAACATTCAGTACTTC. It encodes CASGSTGGAKNIQYF.

The V and J genes are TRBV3-1 (or the pseudogene TRBV3-2) and TRBJ2-3; the D gene is possibly TRBD2 (6 bases). V was trimmed by 4 bases and J by 3 bases, leaving 23 bases between them. The CDR3 sequence is 18 residues long. Per the germline V gene, CDR1 is LGHDT and CDR2 is YNNKEL (reference sequence). CDR3 region: CASSPRDPRRGWTDTQYF. CDR3 sequence (DNA): TGTGCCAGCAGCCCGCGGGACCCTAGAAGAGGTTGGACAGATACGCAGTATTTT.

This clone has a single count. The chain joins TRBV7-2 to TRBJ2-7; D is possibly TRBD2 (5 bases). V lost 6 bases and J 2 bases, leaving 11 bases between the germline ends. The CDR3 covers 13 residues. CDR1 and CDR2 (germline): SGHTA, FQGNSA. The CDR3: CASREAHTYEQYF. CDR3 in DNA: TGTGCCAGCAGGGAGGCGCACACCTACGAGCAGTACTTC.

The V and J genes are TRBV18 and TRBJ2-7, with TRBD2 as a possible D gene (5 bases). V shed 6 bases and J shed 0 bases, with 6 bases lying between them. Germline assignment: CDR1 KGHSH and CDR2 LQKENI. The CDR3 loop spans 12 amino acids. The CDR3 DNA is TGTGCCAGCTCCCGGGACTCCTACGAGCAGTACTTC. This gives the protein CASSRDSYEQYF.

The chain carries TRBV6-2 or TRBV6-3 and TRBJ1-5; D ambiguous. Trimming shortened V by 2 bases and J by 6 bases, and 11 bases separated the two germline ends. Looked up from germline, CDR1 is MNHEY and CDR2 is SVGEGT. The CDR3 contains 14 residues. CDR3 DNA: TGTGCCAGCAGTTACCTGGGAGTAGGTCAGCCCCAGCATTTT. This gives the protein CASSYLGVGQPQHF.

The genes are TRBV25-1 and TRBJ1-6; the D is unclear. Germline CDR1 is MGHDK and CDR2 is SYGVNS. The germline V and J ends were trimmed by 4 bases and 7 bases, with 11 bases remaining between them. The CDR3 extends over 14 amino acids. CDR3 in amino acids: CASSGGVLNSPLHF. CDR3 sequence (DNA): TGTGCCAGCAGTGGCGGGGTCCTCAATTCACCCCTCCACTTT.

As DNA, the CDR3 is TGTGCCATCAGTGTGGTCGCGGGGGGTACCGGGGAGCTGTTTTTT. Its protein product is CAISVVAGGTGELFF. The gene calls are TRBV10-3 and TRBJ2-2, with 8 bases aligning to TRBD2. The CDR3 has 15 amino acids. With V trimmed by 4 bases and J by 5 bases, 6 bases remained unmatched. The germline V gene encodes CDR1 ENHRY and CDR2 SYGVKD.

The CDR3 reads CASSAGDEQFF. CDR3 bases: TGCGCCAGCAGTGCAGGGGATGAGCAGTTCTTC. The chain couples TRBV10-1 to TRBJ2-1, with a possible D match to TRBD1 (6 bases). This CDR3 contains 11 residues. V was trimmed by 4 bases and J by 8 bases, leaving 6 bases between them. Germline CDR1 is WNHNN and CDR2 is SYGVQD (reference sequence).

This chain joins TRBV11-3 and TRBJ2-1; TRBD2 agrees at 10 bases. The ends lost 1 base at V and 9 bases at J; junction bases unmatched: 9. CDR3 length: 16 residues. Looked up from germline, CDR1 is SGHNT and CDR2 is YENEEA. The CDR3 spells CASSLVGSGGLGEQFF. The CDR3 coding sequence is TGTGCCAGCAGCTTAGTGGGTAGCGGGGGGCTTGGTGAGCAGTTCTTC.

This clone was counted once. The V call is TRBV6-2 or TRBV6-3, the J call TRBJ2-1, with D possibly TRBD2 on 8 matching bases. The CDR3 has 16 amino acids. Germline values: CDR1 MNHEY, CDR2 SVGEGT. V was pared by 5 bases and J by 8 bases, with 22 bases between. The CDR3 DNA reads TGTGCCAGCAGTGACCCGGGAGGGGGCAATTCATATGAGCAGTTCTTC. Translation gives CASSDPGGGNSYEQFF.